Shown below are 18 T cell receptor beta chains from a single sample sequenced in a study of blood T cell repertoires in COVID-19. Using immunoSEQ multiplex PCR, the repertoire was profiled, and TCRdb retains in-frame clones only, with some absent. This sample has 90,000 or so clones, with about 89% found just once. Sequenced sample: peripheral blood. These receptors came from a man aged 55 to 69 with COVID-19, enrolled during active disease.

The J gene is TRBJ2-1, the V gene TRBV12-5; 9 nucleotides line up with TRBD1. With V trimmed by 1 base and J by 6 bases, 7 bases remained unmatched. This CDR3 contains 16 residues. Germline V gene data show CDR1 as LGHNT and CDR2 as FRNRAP. The CDR3 coding sequence is TGTGCTAGTGGTTTGGATGGGACAGGGAGGGCCAATGAGCAGTTCTTC. Amino acids: CASGLDGTGRANEQFF.

The V gene is TRBV6-2 or TRBV6-3, the J gene TRBJ2-1; a possible D gene is TRBD2 (6 bases). The CDR3 is 14 amino acids. Germline-derived CDR1 and CDR2 are MNHEY and SVGEGT. The V end was cut by 3 bases, the J end by 6 bases, with 12 bases between. CDR3 residues: CASSYLAEGNEQFF. The CDR3 DNA is TGTGCCAGCAGTTATTTGGCGGAGGGCAATGAGCAGTTCTTC.

V is TRBV3-1 (or the pseudogene TRBV3-2) and J is TRBJ1-2, with D possibly being TRBD1 (5 bases). Germline CDR1 is LGHDT and CDR2 is YNNKEL (reference sequence). V was pared by 5 bases and J by 4 bases, with 20 bases between. CDR3 length: 16 amino acids. The CDR3 DNA reads as TGTGCCAGCAGCGGCGTGGGGGGTGACTTAATCTATGGCTACACCTTC. Translated, it gives CASSGVGGDLIYGYTF.

The chain combines TRBV9 with TRBJ1-1; D gene unclear. There are 13 residues in the CDR3. The V and J ends lost 4 bases and 2 bases respectively, with 9 bases between them. In germline, CDR1 is SGDLS, CDR2 YYNGEE. CDR3 nucleotides: TGTGCCAGCAGCTACCGGGATAACACTGAAGCTTTCTTT. This translates into CASSYRDNTEAFF.

The table lists this clone with a count of one. The rearrangement uses TRBV18 and TRBJ1-1, with 10 bases matching TRBD1. V shed 3 bases, J shed 0 bases, and the junction held 1 base outside the gene matches. This CDR3 has 15 residues. Germline V gene lookup returns CDR1 KGHSH and CDR2 LQKENI. For the CDR3, the DNA is TGTGCCAGCTCACCGGGACAGGGGATGAACACTGAAGCTTTCTTT. Protein: CASSPGQGMNTEAFF.

The rearrangement links TRBV3-1 (or the pseudogene TRBV3-2) to TRBJ2-4; a possible D gene is TRBD2 (5 bases). The CDR3 has 16 residues. Germline CDR1 and CDR2: LGHDT and YNNKEL (reference sequence). Trimming shortened V by 0 bases and J by 0 bases, and 9 bases separated the two germline ends. The CDR3 region is CASSQDLRGAKNIQYF. In nucleotides, the CDR3 is TGTGCCAGCAGCCAAGACTTACGGGGAGCCAAAAACATTCAGTACTTC.

The genes are TRBV2 and TRBJ1-3; TRBD1 agrees at 7 bases. Germline lookup yields CDR1 SNHLY and CDR2 FYNNEI. Germline trimming cut 5 bases from V and 0 bases from J; bases unmatched to any gene: 7. The CDR3 runs 16 residues. For the CDR3, the DNA is TGTGCCAGCAGTCGACAGGGTATACTCTCTGGAAACACCATATATTTT. Its translation is CASSRQGILSGNTIYF.

The chain employs TRBV5-1 and TRBJ1-1; D gene unclear. V was trimmed by 0 bases and J by 0 bases, leaving 6 bases between them. Germline CDR1 is SGHRS and CDR2 is YFSETQ. This CDR3 is built from 14 residues. The CDR3 spells CASSLGHMNTEAFF. CDR3 sequence (DNA): TGCGCCAGCAGCTTGGGTCACATGAACACTGAAGCTTTCTTT.

CDR3 sequence reads: CASSLLGQTYTGELFF. In DNA, the CDR3 is TGTGCCAGCAGCTTACTCGGACAGACCTACACCGGGGAGCTGTTTTTT. The chain combines TRBV7-9 with TRBJ2-2; D might be TRBD1 (6 bases). The germline V gene has CDR1 SEHNR and CDR2 FQNEAQ (reference sequence). The germline V and J ends were trimmed by 2 bases and 3 bases, with 13 bases remaining between them. This CDR3 is built from 16 residues. Supplemented by reference TRBV7-9 and TRBJ2-2, the full variable domain reads DTGVSQNPRHKITKRGQNVTFRCDPISEHNRLYWYRQTLGQGPEFLTYFQNEAQLEKSRLLSDRFSAERPKGSFSTLEIQRTEQGDSAMYLCASSLLGQTYTGELFFGEGSRLTVL.

The V call is TRBV11-3, the J call TRBJ2-7; 12 positions match TRBD1. The ends lost 5 bases at V and 5 bases at J; junction bases unmatched: 7. Germline CDR1 is SGHNT and CDR2 is YENEEA. This CDR3 spans 15 amino acids. As DNA, the CDR3 is TGTGCCAGCAGCCTATCGGGACAGGGGGCCCACGAGCAGTACTTC. The encoded protein is CASSLSGQGAHEQYF.

The CDR3 loop is CASSHFFGQGNYGYTF. CDR3 sequence (DNA): TGTGCCAGCAGCCATTTTTTCGGACAGGGTAACTATGGCTACACCTTC. The chain has TRBV3-1 (or the pseudogene TRBV3-2) and TRBJ1-2; TRBD1 aligns across 8 bases. V was clipped by 3 bases and J by 1 base; unmatched bases: 7. CDR3 length: 16 residues. CDR1 is LGHDT, CDR2 YNNKEL, per germline (reference sequence).

V usage is TRBV19 and J usage is TRBJ1-5; D is unclear. Trimming took off 6 bases at V and 3 bases at J, with 18 bases between the two ends. Germline-derived CDR1 and CDR2 are LNHDA and SQIVND (reference sequence). This CDR3 is built from 16 residues. The CDR3 DNA reads TGTGCCAGTAGGGGGATGGGAGATGGGTCCAATCAGCCCCAGCATTTT. Protein product: CASRGMGDGSNQPQHF. The full variable domain, its missing parts supplied by reference TRBV19 and TRBJ1-5, is DGGITQSPKYLFRKEGQNVTLSCEQNLNHDAMYWYRQDPGQGLRLIYYSQIVNDFQKGDIAEGYSVSREKKESFPLTVTSAQKNPTAFYLCASRGMGDGSNQPQHFGDGTRLSIL.

The rearrangement joins TRBV7-9 to TRBJ2-7, with TRBD2 matching 12 bases. The germline V gene encodes CDR1 SEHNR and CDR2 FQNEAQ (reference sequence). The CDR3 is 12 residues long. Trimming took 5 bases from V and 7 from J; bases not matched to a gene: 0. The CDR3 coding sequence is TGTGCCAGCAGCACTAGCGGGAGGGAGCAGTACTTC. This codes for CASSTSGREQYF. The variable domain in full, completed from reference TRBV7-9 and TRBJ2-7, reads DTGVSQNPRHKITKRGQNVTFRCDPISEHNRLYWYRQTLGQGPEFLTYFQNEAQLEKSRLLSDRFSAERPKGSFSTLEIQRTEQGDSAMYLCASSTSGREQYFGPGTRLTVT.

This clone was observed a few times. CDR3 protein: CASSPSVDTQYF. The DNA for the CDR3 is TGTGCCAGCAGTCCCAGTGTGGATACGCAGTATTTT. This chain links TRBV27 with TRBJ2-3; D remains ambiguous. The CDR3 extends over 12 amino acids. From germline, CDR1 is MNHEY and CDR2 SMNVEV (reference sequence). Trimming removed 5 bases from V and 6 bases from J, with 9 bases in between.

This clone was observed a few times. The chain is built from TRBV5-4 and TRBJ1-4; possible D gene TRBD1, 6 bases. CDR1 SGHNT and CDR2 YYREEE come from the germline V gene (reference sequence). The length of the CDR3 is 15 residues. V lost 3 bases, J lost 6 bases, and 15 bases lay in between. The CDR3: CASSSQQGGDEKLFF. In DNA form, the CDR3 reads TGTGCCAGCAGCTCCCAACAGGGTGGGGATGAAAAACTGTTTTTT.

J is TRBJ2-2 and V is TRBV29-1; 12 nucleotides agree with TRBD1. V shed 7 bases and J 0 bases; nucleotides not matched to a gene: 6. Germline CDR1 reads SQVTM; CDR2 reads ANQGSEA. The length of the CDR3 is 16 residues. The CDR3 nucleotides read TGCAGCGCCCCCGGGACAGGGGGCTCGAACACCGGGGAGCTGTTTTTT. Amino acids: CSAPGTGGSNTGELFF.

This clone was seen just once. This chain uses TRBV7-3 with TRBJ2-1; tentatively, D is TRBD2 (5 bases). The CDR3 runs 16 residues. V was shortened by 1 base and J by 6 bases, with 16 bases between the two germline ends. CDR1 is SGHTA and CDR2 is FQGTGA in the germline V gene. CDR3 nucleotide sequence: TGTGCCAGCAGCTTAAAGCTCGGAGGCTTGGGCAATGAGCAGTTCTTC. Its protein is CASSLKLGGLGNEQFF.

This chain uses TRBV28 with TRBJ1-5; D is undetermined. CDR1 and CDR2 from the germline V gene are MDHEN and SYDVKM. The V end was cut by 3 bases, the J end by 4 bases, with 7 bases between. The CDR3 is 13 residues long. The CDR3 DNA sequence: TGTGCCAGCAGTTTTGGCGGGAATCAGCCCCAGCATTTT. It yields the protein CASSFGGNQPQHF. Full variable domain (missing parts from reference TRBV28 and TRBJ1-5): DVKVTQSSRYLVKRTGEKVFLECVQDMDHENMFWYRQDPGLGLRLIYFSYDVKMKEKGDIPEGYSVSREKKERFSLILESASTNQTSMYLCASSFGGNQPQHFGDGTRLSIL.